Here is one T cell receptor (beta chain) with its context. This clone was seen a handful of times. What this receptor recognizes is not known. Base qualities were left out, and no much larger clone turns up one base away. This sample stems from a study of blood T cell repertoires in COVID-19 (TCRdb year 2020). Regarding the complete study: Samples covering the acute and convalescent phases of COVID-19 were provided by collaborators in the United States, Italy and Spain. The material from the prospective study consisted of cDNA or gDNA derived from T cells, B-cell-depleted T cells, or PBMCs. The dataset comprised deeply sampled blood TCRbeta repertoires from subjects exposed to, actively infected with, or recovered from COVID-19. The repertoires were released in a freely available public database intended as a resource for research on the immune response to SARS-CoV-2. The samples were drawn from the first 160 participants of the ongoing ImmuneRACE study and from 1,200 or so subjects provided by 6 global collaborators. The sample metadata nearly always contained a de-identified subject ID, COVID-19 status, age in years and sex. Where HLA class I and class II types were available, the types were taken from metadata supplied by the sample provider, not from assay-based typing. Beyond this particular receptor, the publication reports: The quantity of clinical and demographic metadata differed by source and by participant and was supplied without curation.

TCRbeta CDR3 regions were amplified from genomic DNA using the immunoSEQ Assay, a bias-controlled multiplex PCR. Concerning the study's data processing: Within the assay, amplification of reference gene primers was used to estimate how many nucleated cells each sample contained. Sequence reads were collapsed and filtered to measure the absolute abundance of every unique TCRbeta CDR3 rearrangement. For each sample, productive Simpson clonality was calculated as the square root of Simpson's diversity index across productive rearrangements. TCRdb provides this immuneACCESS table in a form limited to in-frame rearrangements. Some clones are lacking; in checked studies, under half of them reflect an unresolved V gene, and why the rest are absent is not known. V and J calls and clone size are those listed in that table; D and trimming were worked out from the DNA. The sample table holds around 200,000 clones, of which 86% were seen once. Roughly 11% of the sample goes to the ten largest clones.

One collaborating source in Seattle enrolled patients during active infection and followed them longitudinally through the course of disease. Collaborating institutions collected whole blood in K2EDTA tubes following their own protocols. Collaborator samples were shipped for TCRbeta analysis as frozen whole blood, isolated PBMCs, or DNA extracted from either sample type. The CDR3 covers 14 residues, taking in both the cysteine and the phenylalanine. Solely the CDR3 DNA is kept, with 42 bases framed from the first base. The germline V gene (reference sequence) provides CDR1 SEHNR and CDR2 FQNEAQ. Relative to germline, V is missing 5 bases and J is missing 9 bases, with 11 bases of the junction outside any gene match.

Recombination joined TRBV7-9 with TRBJ2-7, and TRBD2 aligns with 9 junction nucleotides. The sample was peripheral blood. The receptor was isolated from a woman aged 60-75 years with COVID-19, enrolled during active disease. The CDR3 in this case is CASSPRLAGPGQYF. Read as DNA, the sequence is TGTGCCAGCAGCCCAAGGCTAGCGGGGCCTGGGCAGTACTTC.